The next 2 T cell receptor beta chains were all read from a single sample in a study of blood T cells in healthy people across ages. Through a sample-barcoded 5' primer and a J-beta primer mix, a second PCR was run for roughly 7 to 12 cycles. TCRdb re-analysed the 5' RACE reads in MiXCR, keeping a single row per CDR3 protein. Among 1,800,000 or so distinct CDR3 sequences listed, roughly two fifths were seen once. The sample was blood. The receptors were sampled from a human donor in good health.

This rearrangement joins TRBV29-1 to TRBJ2-7; 8 bases match TRBD2. Trimming at V came to 1 base and at J to 1 base, leaving 9 bases not matched to a gene. The CDR3 loop spans 16 amino acids. Germline values: CDR1 SQVTM, CDR2 ANQGSEA. The CDR3 DNA is TGCAGCGTTGAAGTGCTTGAGCGGGGGCCTTCCTACGAGCAGTACTTC. Encoded protein: CSVEVLERGPSYEQYF.

This sequence joins TRBV29-1 and TRBJ2-7; 9 nucleotides agree with TRBD2. The end of the DNA is better explained by TRBJ2-5, so the J call may be wrong. CDR3 length equals 13 residues. CDR1 and CDR2 from the germline V gene are SQVTM and ANQGSEA. CDR3 region: CSVERGTSETQYF. CDR3 DNA: TGCAGCGTTGAAAGGGGGACTAGCGAGACCCAGTACTTC.